These 15 T cell receptor beta chains originate from one sample sequenced in a study of regulatory T cells in long-lasting Graves disease. Libraries of TCR beta came from iRepertoire HTBI primers plus Arm-PCR of CDR3 regions. TCRdb fed the multiplex PCR reads into MiXCR, producing one record per CDR3 protein. The table has some 280,000 distinct CDR3 sequences, 22% seen once. As for time point: persistent/refractory GD, antithyroid drugs over 5 years with positive TRAb. After RNA was extracted from PBMCs, the TCR library was made from it. The sample here was peripheral blood mononuclear cells (PBMCs), taken when the disease was refractory, from a patient treated with antithyroid drugs. These TCRs come from a female donor with Graves disease.

This clonotype was seen a handful of times. The rearrangement links TRBV6-2 or TRBV6-3 to TRBJ2-2; TRBD2 matches 8 bases. CDR3 length: 13 residues. V dropped 11 bases and J dropped 3; count of bases not matched to a gene: 5. The germline V gene has CDR1 MNHEY and CDR2 SVGEGT. In DNA form, the CDR3 reads TGTGCCGCCTGGCGGGGGGACACCGGGGAGCTGTTTTTT. Encoded protein: CAAWRGDTGELFF.

This clonotype was detected many times. The chain links TRBV30 to TRBJ1-5; a possible D gene is TRBD1 (5 bases). Germline V lookup: CDR1 GTSNPN, CDR2 SVGIG (reference sequence). V was cut by 1 base and J by 2 bases, with 12 bases left in between. The CDR3 is 15 amino acids. The CDR3 is CAWSGGPGGNQPQHF. For the CDR3, the DNA is TGTGCCTGGAGTGGTGGGCCGGGGGGCAATCAGCCCCAGCATTTT.

Details on this clonotype: One base away lies a much larger clone, so this may be a sequencing read error. The genes are TRBV4-1 and TRBJ2-7, with D tentatively TRBD2 (6 bases). Per germline, CDR1 MGHRA and CDR2 YSYEKL. V lost 1 base and J 3 bases, leaving 10 bases between the germline ends. This CDR3 contains 14 residues. This CDR3 reads CASSQGPGSYEQYF. The DNA of the CDR3 is TGCGCCAGCAGCCAAGGACCCGGGAGCTACGAGCAGTACTTC.

This clonotype was counted at least ten times. The J gene is TRBJ2-7, the V gene TRBV24-1; D is perhaps TRBD1 (5 bases). In germline, CDR1 is KGHDR, CDR2 SFDVKD. The CDR3 extends over 12 amino acids. V lost 3 bases and J 3 bases, leaving 5 bases between the germline ends. Here the CDR3 DNA reads TGTGCCACCAGTGATGACAGCTACGAGCAGTACTTC. This sequence encodes CATSDDSYEQYF.

This clonotype was picked up a small number of times. This rearrangement joins TRBV10-3 to TRBJ1-4; weak D call: TRBD1 (6 bases). CDR1 is ENHRY, CDR2 SYGVKD, per germline. V lost 3 bases to trimming and J lost 8 bases, with 10 bases between them. The CDR3 has 13 amino acids. CDR3 sequence: CAISDRGSEKLFF. The DNA of the CDR3 is TGTGCCATCAGTGACAGGGGTTCGGAAAAACTGTTTTTT.

This clonotype was detected a few times. One junction end disagrees with the germline gene, perhaps due to a read error. The J gene is TRBJ2-7, the V gene TRBV18; perhaps TRBD1 as D (8 bases). Germline lookup yields CDR1 KGHSH and CDR2 LQKENI. The CDR3 covers 16 residues. This CDR3 reads CASSPPGQGGVRPGTF. CDR3 DNA sequence: TGTGCCAGCTCACCACCTGGACAGGGAGGGGTCCGACCGGGGACATTC.

The chain links TRBV3-1 to TRBJ1-5, with 7 bases lining up with TRBD1. The CDR3 length is 16 residues. Germline trimming cut 0 bases from V and 4 bases from J; bases unmatched to any gene: 6. From germline, CDR1 is LGHDT and CDR2 YNNKEL (reference sequence). This chain's CDR3 is CASSQDGRGGNQPQHF. CDR3 nucleotides: TGTGCCAGCAGCCAAGATGGCAGGGGGGGGAATCAGCCCCAGCATTTT.

J is TRBJ2-1 and V is TRBV7-3; 11 nucleotides align to TRBD2. From germline, CDR1 is SGHTA and CDR2 FQGTGA. V shed 1 base and J 8 bases; nucleotides not matched to a gene: 16. This CDR3 is 19 amino acids long. CDR3 in DNA: TGTGCCAGCAGCTTAATCTTATTAGCGGGAGGGCCCGTTACCTATGAGCAGTTCTTC. Translating gives CASSLILLAGGPVTYEQFF.

This clonotype showed up many times. The chain carries TRBV2 and TRBJ2-3, with 8 bases identical to TRBD2. Germline-derived CDR1 and CDR2 are SNHLY and FYNNEI. Unmatched junction bases numbered 6, after V lost 7 bases and J lost 3 bases. The CDR3 is made up of 14 amino acids. The CDR3 reads CASTRSGSTDTQYF. The CDR3 nucleotides read TGTGCCAGCACGCGGAGCGGGAGTACAGATACGCAGTATTTT. Supplemented by reference TRBV2 and TRBJ2-3, the full variable domain reads EPEVTQTPSHQVTQMGQEVILRCVPISNHLYFYWYRQILGQKVEFLVSFYNNEISEKSEIFDDQFSVERPDGSNFTLKIRSTKLEDSAMYFCASTRSGSTDTQYFGPGTRLTVL.

V is TRBV12-3 or TRBV12-4 and J is TRBJ1-5, with D uncertain. With 4 bases removed from V and 4 bases from J, the gap between germline ends came to 11 bases. CDR3 length equals 14 residues. The CDR3 loop reads CASSYGVENQPQHF. As DNA, the CDR3 is TGTGCCAGCAGTTATGGTGTAGAAAATCAGCCCCAGCATTTT.

Concerning this clonotype: One base away lies a much larger clone, so this may be a sequencing read error. The chain couples TRBV19 to TRBJ1-1; no firm D call. The germline CDR1 and CDR2 sequences are LNHDA and SQIVND (reference sequence). There are 14 residues in the CDR3. V lost 6 bases to trimming and J lost 3 bases, with 14 bases between them. DNA of the CDR3: TGTGCCAGTAGGGGTTGGGTCGGGTACACTGAAGCTTTCTTT. Translated: CASRGWVGYTEAFF.

V gene TRBV30 combines with J gene TRBJ1-2; 9 bases agree with TRBD1. CDR1 and CDR2 from the germline V gene are GTSNPN and SVGIG (reference sequence). The CDR3 consists of 16 residues. In DNA, the CDR3 is TGTGCTCAGATCCAAGGAGGGACAGGGTTAGGCTATGGCTACACCTTC. Encoded protein: CAQIQGGTGLGYGYTF.

This clonotype was seen ten or more times. The chain is built from TRBV15 and TRBJ2-5, with a possible D match to TRBD1 (5 bases). Germline CDR1 and CDR2: LNHNV and YYDKDF (reference sequence). The CDR3 contains 15 residues. V was clipped by 1 base and J by 2 bases, with 11 bases between them. CDR3 DNA sequence: TGTGCCACCAGCAGAGCGGCAGGGCCTCAAGAGACCCAGTACTTC. Amino acid sequence: CATSRAAGPQETQYF.

This clonotype was picked up many times. This chain connects TRBV20-1 to TRBJ2-2; 9 bases match TRBD2. Germline loops: CDR1 DFQATT, CDR2 SNEGSKA (reference sequence). The ends lost 5 bases at V and 6 bases at J; junction bases unmatched: 10. The CDR3 covers 15 residues. The CDR3 DNA reads as TGCAGTGCTTCCCAAGCGGGACTAGCATCCGGGGAGCTGTTTTTT. This sequence encodes CSASQAGLASGELFF.

This clonotype was seen repeatedly, ten times or more. The chain combines TRBV7-9 with TRBJ2-5; TRBD2 matches 9 bases. From germline, CDR1 is SEHNR and CDR2 FQNEAQ (reference sequence). CDR3 length: 16 residues. V was pared by 10 bases and J by 5 bases, with 17 bases of the junction left unmatched. CDR3 amino acids: CATTDQGGRAVETQYF. The DNA for the CDR3 is TGTGCCACCACGGATCAAGGCGGGAGGGCCGTGGAGACCCAGTACTTC.